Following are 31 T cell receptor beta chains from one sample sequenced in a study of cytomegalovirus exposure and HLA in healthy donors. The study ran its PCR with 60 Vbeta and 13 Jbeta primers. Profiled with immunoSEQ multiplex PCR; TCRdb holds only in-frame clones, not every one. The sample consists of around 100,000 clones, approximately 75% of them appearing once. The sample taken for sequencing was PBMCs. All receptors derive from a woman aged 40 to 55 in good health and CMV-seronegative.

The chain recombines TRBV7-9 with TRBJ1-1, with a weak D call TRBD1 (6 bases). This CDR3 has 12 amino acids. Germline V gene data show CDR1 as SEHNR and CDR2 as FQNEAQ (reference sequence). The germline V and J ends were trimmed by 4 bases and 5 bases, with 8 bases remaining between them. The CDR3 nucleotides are TGTGCCAGCAGCTCACAGGGAACTGAAGCTTTCTTT. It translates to CASSSQGTEAFF.

Written as DNA, the CDR3 is TGTGCCAGCAGCCAAGTACCGGCAGGGGGCCACTATGGCTACACCTTC. Amino acid sequence: CASSQVPAGGHYGYTF. The J gene is TRBJ1-2, the V gene TRBV4-2, with TRBD1 identical over 8 bases. CDR3 size: 16 residues. Losses at the gene ends were 1 base for V and 3 bases for J; bases not matched to a gene: 7. Germline V gene sequence: CDR1 LGHNA, CDR2 YNFKEQ.

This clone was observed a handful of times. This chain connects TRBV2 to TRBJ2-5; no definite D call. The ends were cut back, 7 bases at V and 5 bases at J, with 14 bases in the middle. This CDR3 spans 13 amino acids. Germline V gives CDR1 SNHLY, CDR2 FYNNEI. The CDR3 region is CASISLAAETQYF. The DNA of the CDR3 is TGTGCCAGCATATCCTTGGCGGCGGAGACCCAGTACTTC.

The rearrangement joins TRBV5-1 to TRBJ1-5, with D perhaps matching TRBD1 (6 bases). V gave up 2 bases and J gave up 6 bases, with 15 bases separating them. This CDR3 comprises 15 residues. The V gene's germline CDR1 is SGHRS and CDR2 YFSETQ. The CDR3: CASSLEGGKGQPQHF. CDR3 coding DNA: TGCGCCAGCAGCTTAGAAGGGGGAAAGGGTCAGCCCCAGCATTTT.

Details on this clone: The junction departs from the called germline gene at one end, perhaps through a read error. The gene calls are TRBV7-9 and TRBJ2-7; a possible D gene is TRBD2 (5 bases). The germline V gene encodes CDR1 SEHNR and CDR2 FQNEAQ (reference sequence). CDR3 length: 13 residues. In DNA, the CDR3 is TGTTCCAGCAGCTCCGGGATAAATTACGAGCAGTACTTC. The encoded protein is CSSSSGINYEQYF.

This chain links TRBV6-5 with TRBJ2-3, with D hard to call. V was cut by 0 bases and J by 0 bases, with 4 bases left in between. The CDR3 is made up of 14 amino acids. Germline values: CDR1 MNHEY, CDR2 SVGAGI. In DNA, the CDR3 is TGTGCCAGCAGTTACTCAACTAGCACAGATACGCAGTATTTT. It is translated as CASSYSTSTDTQYF.

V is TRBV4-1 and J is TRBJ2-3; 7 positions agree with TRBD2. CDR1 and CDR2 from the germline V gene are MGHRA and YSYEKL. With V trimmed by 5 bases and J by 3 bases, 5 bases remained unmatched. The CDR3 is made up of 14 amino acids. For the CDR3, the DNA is TGCGCCAGCAGCACTAGCGAGATAACAGATACGCAGTATTTT. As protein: CASSTSEITDTQYF.

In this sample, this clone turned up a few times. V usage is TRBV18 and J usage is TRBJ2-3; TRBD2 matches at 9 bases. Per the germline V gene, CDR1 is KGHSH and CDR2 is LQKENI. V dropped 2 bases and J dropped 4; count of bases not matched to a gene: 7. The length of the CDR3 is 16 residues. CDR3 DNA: TGTGCCAGCTCACCATTGAAGCGGGGGGACTCAGATACGCAGTATTTT. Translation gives CASSPLKRGDSDTQYF.

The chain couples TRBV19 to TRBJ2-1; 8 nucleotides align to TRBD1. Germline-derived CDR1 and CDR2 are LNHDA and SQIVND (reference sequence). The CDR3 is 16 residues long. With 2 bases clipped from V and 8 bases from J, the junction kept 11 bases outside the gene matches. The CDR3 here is CASSIPRTGRADEQFF. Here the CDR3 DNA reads TGTGCCAGTAGTATACCCCGGACAGGGCGTGCCGATGAGCAGTTCTTC.

The CDR3 reads CASSQDNPNTGELFF. The CDR3 DNA follows: TGTGCCAGCAGCCAAGACAATCCGAACACCGGGGAGCTGTTTTTT. J is TRBJ2-2 and V is TRBV2; D is unclear. This CDR3 has 15 amino acids. Trimming took 6 bases from V and 0 from J, leaving 11 bases between them. The V gene's germline CDR1 is SNHLY and CDR2 FYNNEI.

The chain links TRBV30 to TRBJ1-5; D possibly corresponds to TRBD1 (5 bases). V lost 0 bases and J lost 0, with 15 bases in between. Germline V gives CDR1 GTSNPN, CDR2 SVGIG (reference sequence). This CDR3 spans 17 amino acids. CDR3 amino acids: CAWSVHRGRGSNQPQHF. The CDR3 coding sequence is TGTGCCTGGAGTGTACACCGGGGGAGAGGTAGCAATCAGCCCCAGCATTTT.

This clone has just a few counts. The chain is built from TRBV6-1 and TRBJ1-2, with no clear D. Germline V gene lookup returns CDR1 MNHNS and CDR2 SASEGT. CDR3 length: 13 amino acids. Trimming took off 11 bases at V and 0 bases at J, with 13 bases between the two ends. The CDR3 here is CACGGQTNYGYTF. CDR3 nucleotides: TGTGCCTGCGGAGGGCAGACTAACTATGGCTACACCTTC.

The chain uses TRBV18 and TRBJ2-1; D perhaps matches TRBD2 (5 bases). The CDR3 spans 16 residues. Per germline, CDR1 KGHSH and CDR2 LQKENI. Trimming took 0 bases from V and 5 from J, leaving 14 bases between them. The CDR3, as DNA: TGTGCCAGCTCACCACCTAGAGGAGGAGGTCACAATGAGCAGTTCTTC. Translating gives CASSPPRGGGHNEQFF.

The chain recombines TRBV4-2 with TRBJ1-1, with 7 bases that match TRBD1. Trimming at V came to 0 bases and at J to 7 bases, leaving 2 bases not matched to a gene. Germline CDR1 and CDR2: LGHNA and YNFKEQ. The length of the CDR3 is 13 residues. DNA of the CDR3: TGTGCCAGCAGCCAAGATCAGGGGGATGAAGCTTTCTTT. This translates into CASSQDQGDEAFF.

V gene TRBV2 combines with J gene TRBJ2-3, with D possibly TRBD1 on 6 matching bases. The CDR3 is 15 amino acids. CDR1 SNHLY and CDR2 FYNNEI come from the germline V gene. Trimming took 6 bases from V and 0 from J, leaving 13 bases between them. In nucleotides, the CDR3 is TGTGCCAGCAGAACCTCAGGGGTGAGCACAGATACGCAGTATTTT. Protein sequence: CASRTSGVSTDTQYF.

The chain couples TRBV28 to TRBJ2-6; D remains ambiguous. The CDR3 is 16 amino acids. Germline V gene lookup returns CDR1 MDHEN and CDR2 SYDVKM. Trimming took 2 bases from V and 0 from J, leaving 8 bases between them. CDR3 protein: CASSLIASSGANVLTF. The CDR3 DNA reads TGTGCCAGCAGTTTAATAGCCTCCTCTGGGGCCAACGTCCTGACTTTC.

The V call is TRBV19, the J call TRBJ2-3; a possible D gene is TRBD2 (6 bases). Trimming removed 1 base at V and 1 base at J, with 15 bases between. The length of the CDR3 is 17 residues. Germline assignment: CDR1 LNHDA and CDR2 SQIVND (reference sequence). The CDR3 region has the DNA TGTGCCAGTAGTATAGGAGGGACTCAAGGGGGCACAGATACGCAGTATTTT. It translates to CASSIGGTQGGTDTQYF.

DNA for the CDR3: TGTGCCAGCAGCCAAGAACCCGGAGGGGGCAAGACCCAGTACTTC. Encoded protein: CASSQEPGGGKTQYF. The chain has TRBV4-2 and TRBJ2-5; tentative D call: TRBD1 (7 bases). Trimming left V 0 bases short and J 6 bases short, with 14 bases between. Germline V gene lookup returns CDR1 LGHNA and CDR2 YNFKEQ. The CDR3 length is 15 residues.

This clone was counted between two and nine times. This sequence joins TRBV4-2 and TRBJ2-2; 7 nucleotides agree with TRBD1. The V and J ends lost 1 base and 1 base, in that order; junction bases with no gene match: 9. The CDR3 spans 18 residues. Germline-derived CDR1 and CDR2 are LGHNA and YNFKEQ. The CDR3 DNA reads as TGTGCCAGCAGCCAAGGTTCGACAGGGTTCGAGAACACCGGGGAGCTGTTTTTT. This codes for CASSQGSTGFENTGELFF.

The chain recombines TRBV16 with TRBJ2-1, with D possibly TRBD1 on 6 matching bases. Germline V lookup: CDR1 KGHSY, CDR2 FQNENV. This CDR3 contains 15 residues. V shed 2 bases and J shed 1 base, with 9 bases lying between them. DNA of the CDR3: TGTGCCAGCAGCCAAGGGGGCGCTTCCTACAATGAGCAGTTCTTC. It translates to CASSQGGASYNEQFF. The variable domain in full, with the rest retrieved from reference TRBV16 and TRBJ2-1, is GEEVAQTPKHLVRGEGQKAKLYCAPIKGHSYVFWYQQVLKNEFKFLISFQNENVFDETGMPKERFSAKCLPNSPCSLEIQATKLEDSAVYFCASSQGGASYNEQFFGPGTRLTVL.

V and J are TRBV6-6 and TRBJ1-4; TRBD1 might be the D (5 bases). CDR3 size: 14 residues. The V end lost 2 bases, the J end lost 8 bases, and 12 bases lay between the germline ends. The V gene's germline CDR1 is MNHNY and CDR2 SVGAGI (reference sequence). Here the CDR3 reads CASSYRDRKEKLFF. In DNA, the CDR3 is TGTGCCAGCAGTTACCGAGACAGAAAAGAAAAACTGTTTTTT.

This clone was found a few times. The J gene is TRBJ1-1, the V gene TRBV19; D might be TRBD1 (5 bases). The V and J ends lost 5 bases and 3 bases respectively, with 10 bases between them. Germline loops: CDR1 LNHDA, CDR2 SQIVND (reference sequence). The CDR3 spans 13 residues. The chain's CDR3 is CASSETVYTEAFF. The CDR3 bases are TGTGCCAGTAGTGAGACAGTTTACACTGAAGCTTTCTTT.

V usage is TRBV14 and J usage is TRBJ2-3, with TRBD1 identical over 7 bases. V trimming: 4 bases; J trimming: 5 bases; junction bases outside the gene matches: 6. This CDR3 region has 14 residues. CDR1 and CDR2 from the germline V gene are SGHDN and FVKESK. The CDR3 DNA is TGTGCCAGCAGCCCCCTAAGGGGGCAAGATACGCAGTATTTT. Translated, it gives CASSPLRGQDTQYF. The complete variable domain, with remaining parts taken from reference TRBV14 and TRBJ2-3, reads EAGVTQFPSHSVIEKGQTVTLRCDPISGHDNLYWYRRVMGKEIKFLLHFVKESKQDESGMPNNRFLAERTGGTYSTLKVQPAELEDSGVYFCASSPLRGQDTQYFGPGTRLTVL.

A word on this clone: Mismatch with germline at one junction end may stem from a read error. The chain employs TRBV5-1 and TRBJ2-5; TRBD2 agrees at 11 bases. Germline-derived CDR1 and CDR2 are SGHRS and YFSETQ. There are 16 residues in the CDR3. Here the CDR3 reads CASRLGLAEYQETQYF. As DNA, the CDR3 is TGCGCCAGCAGATTGGGACTAGCGGAGTACCAAGAGACCCAGTACTTC.

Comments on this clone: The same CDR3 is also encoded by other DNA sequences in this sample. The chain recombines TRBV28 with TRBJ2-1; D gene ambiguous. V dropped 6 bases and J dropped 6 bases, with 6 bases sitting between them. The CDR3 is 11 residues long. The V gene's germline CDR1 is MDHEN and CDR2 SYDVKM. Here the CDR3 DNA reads TGTGCCAGCAGCCCTCTCAATGAGCAGTTCTTC. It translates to CASSPLNEQFF.

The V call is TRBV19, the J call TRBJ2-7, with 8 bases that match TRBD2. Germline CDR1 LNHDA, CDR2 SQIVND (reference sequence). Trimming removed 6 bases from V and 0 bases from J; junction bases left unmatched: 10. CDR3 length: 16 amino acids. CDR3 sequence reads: CASSSYGGAPSYEQYF. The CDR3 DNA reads TGTGCCAGTAGCTCCTACGGGGGGGCCCCCTCCTACGAGCAGTACTTC.

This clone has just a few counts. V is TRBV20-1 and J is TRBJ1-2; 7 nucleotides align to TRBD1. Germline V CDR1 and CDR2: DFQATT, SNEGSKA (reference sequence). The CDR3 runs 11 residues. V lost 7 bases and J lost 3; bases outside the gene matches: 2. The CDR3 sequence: CSVTGDYGYTF. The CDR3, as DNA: TGCAGTGTTACAGGGGACTATGGCTACACCTTC.

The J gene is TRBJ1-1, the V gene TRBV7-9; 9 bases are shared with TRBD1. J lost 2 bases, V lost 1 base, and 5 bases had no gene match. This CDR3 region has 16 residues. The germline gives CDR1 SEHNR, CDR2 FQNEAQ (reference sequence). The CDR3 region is CASSLDPGQGNTEAFF. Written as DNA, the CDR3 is TGTGCCAGCAGCTTAGACCCGGGACAGGGAAACACTGAAGCTTTCTTT. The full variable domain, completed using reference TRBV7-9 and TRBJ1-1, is DTGVSQNPRHKITKRGQNVTFRCDPISEHNRLYWYRQTLGQGPEFLTYFQNEAQLEKSRLLSDRFSAERPKGSFSTLEIQRTEQGDSAMYLCASSLDPGQGNTEAFFGQGTRLTVV.

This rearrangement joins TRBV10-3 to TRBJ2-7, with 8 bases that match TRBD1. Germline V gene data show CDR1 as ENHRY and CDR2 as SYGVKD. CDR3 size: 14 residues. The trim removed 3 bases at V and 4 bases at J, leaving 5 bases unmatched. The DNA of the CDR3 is TGTGCCATCAGTGACGGGACAGGAAGATACGAGCAGTACTTC. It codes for CAISDGTGRYEQYF.

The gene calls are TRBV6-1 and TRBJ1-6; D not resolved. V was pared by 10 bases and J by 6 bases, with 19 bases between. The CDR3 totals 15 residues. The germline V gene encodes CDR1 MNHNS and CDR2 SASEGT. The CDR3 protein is CAISRVSPSNSPLHF. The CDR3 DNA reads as TGTGCCATTTCCCGTGTCTCTCCTAGTAATTCACCCCTCCACTTT.

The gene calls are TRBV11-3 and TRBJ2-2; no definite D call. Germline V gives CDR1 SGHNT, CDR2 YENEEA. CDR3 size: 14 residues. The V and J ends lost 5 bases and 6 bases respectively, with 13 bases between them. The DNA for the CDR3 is TGTGCCAGCAGCCAAGCAGGAACCCCCGGGGAGCTGTTTTTT. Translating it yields CASSQAGTPGELFF.